These 20 T cell receptor beta chains came from one sample sequenced in a study of blood T cell repertoires in COVID-19. The protocol was immunoSEQ multiplex PCR, while the TCRdb copy is restricted to in-frame clones and leaves out a portion. The profile shows around 140,000 clones, roughly 87% of them singletons. The material sequenced was peripheral blood. All receptors derive from a woman aged 45 to 65 with acute or convalescent COVID-19.

The chain employs TRBV28 and TRBJ1-1; no clear D gene. The germline gives CDR1 MDHEN, CDR2 SYDVKM. The V end was cut by 8 bases, the J end by 5 bases, with 18 bases between. The CDR3 is 14 residues long. CDR3 amino acids: CASGRLRRATEAFF. The CDR3 DNA sequence: TGTGCCAGCGGGCGCCTAAGGAGGGCTACTGAAGCTTTCTTT.

The chain has TRBV18 and TRBJ1-1; no firm D call. V lost 3 bases to trimming and J lost 1 base, with 9 bases between them. The CDR3 consists of 14 residues. Germline CDR1 and CDR2: KGHSH and LQKENI. CDR3 coding DNA: TGTGCCAGCTCACCCCTCGCAGGGAACACTGAAGCTTTCTTT. Its translation: CASSPLAGNTEAFF.

The V and J genes are TRBV5-1 and TRBJ2-6, with 9 bases fitting TRBD1. The trim removed 0 bases at V and 0 bases at J, leaving 4 bases unmatched. This CDR3 region has 18 residues. In germline, CDR1 is SGHRS, CDR2 YFSETQ. CDR3 DNA sequence: TGCGCCAGCAGCTTGGGGACAGGGGACCTCTCTGGGGCCAACGTCCTGACTTTC. It codes for CASSLGTGDLSGANVLTF.

The chain is built from TRBV10-3 and TRBJ1-1; the match to TRBD1 covers 8 bases. The CDR3 extends over 15 amino acids. Trimming at V came to 6 bases and at J to 4 bases, leaving 10 bases not matched to a gene. The germline gives CDR1 ENHRY, CDR2 SYGVKD. The chain's CDR3 is CAISSAQGAPTEAFF. The CDR3 region has the DNA TGTGCCATCAGCTCCGCCCAGGGGGCGCCCACTGAAGCTTTCTTT.

The chain couples TRBV7-3 to TRBJ1-1; TRBD1 might be the D (6 bases). The CDR3 runs to 14 residues. Germline assignment: CDR1 SGHTA and CDR2 FQGTGA. V was shortened by 5 bases and J by 0 bases, with 10 bases between the two germline ends. The CDR3 protein is CASSPGHLNTEAFF. In nucleotides, the CDR3 is TGTGCCAGCAGCCCGGGACACCTGAACACTGAAGCTTTCTTT.

This sequence joins TRBV11-3 and TRBJ2-3; 15 bases match TRBD2. The CDR3 spans 16 residues. After removal of 4 bases from V and 4 bases from J, the junction contained 3 bases not matched to a gene. Germline values: CDR1 SGHNT, CDR2 YENEEA. CDR3 in DNA: TGTGCCAGCAGCTCCGGGACTAGCGGGAGGTCAGATACGCAGTATTTT. Translating gives CASSSGTSGRSDTQYF.

The V and J genes are TRBV7-9 and TRBJ2-7; D unclear. The CDR3 is 13 amino acids. With 3 bases removed from V and 2 bases from J, the gap between germline ends came to 8 bases. Germline V CDR1 and CDR2: SEHNR, FQNEAQ (reference sequence). CDR3 sequence: CASSFIQTYEQYF. The CDR3 nucleotides read TGTGCCAGCAGCTTCATCCAGACCTACGAGCAGTACTTC.

The chain recombines TRBV29-1 with TRBJ2-3, with 8 bases that match TRBD1. CDR1 SQVTM and CDR2 ANQGSEA come from the germline V gene. The CDR3 loop spans 15 amino acids. With V trimmed by 7 bases and J by 1 base, 10 bases remained unmatched. The CDR3 here is CSATSGGRGTDTQYF. Written as DNA, the CDR3 is TGCAGCGCTACCTCAGGGGGCAGGGGCACAGATACGCAGTATTTT.

This clone was detected only a few times. The chain couples TRBV2 to TRBJ1-6, with TRBD1 as a possible D gene (5 bases). Germline V CDR1 and CDR2: SNHLY, FYNNEI. The CDR3 spans 15 residues. V lost 4 bases to trimming and J lost 7 bases, with 14 bases between them. The CDR3 DNA sequence: TGTGCCAGCAGTGTGGAACCAGGGAGGAATTCACCCCTCCACTTT. It codes for CASSVEPGRNSPLHF.

The chain couples TRBV30 to TRBJ1-5; TRBD1 might be the D (6 bases). CDR1 is GTSNPN, CDR2 SVGIG, per germline (reference sequence). The CDR3 covers 14 residues. V gave up 5 bases and J gave up 5 bases, with 16 bases separating them. CDR3 residues: CAWSPRGPYQPQHF. CDR3 DNA: TGTGCCTGGTCCCCGCGGGGGCCATATCAGCCCCAGCATTTT.

The genes are TRBV2 and TRBJ2-7; tentative D call: TRBD2 (5 bases). The CDR3 spans 16 residues. Trimming stripped 0 bases from V and 4 bases from J, with 16 bases between. Germline CDR1 SNHLY, CDR2 FYNNEI. The CDR3 sequence: CASSEARYEGRYEQYF. The DNA for the CDR3 is TGTGCCAGCAGTGAAGCGCGGTATGAGGGTAGGTACGAGCAGTACTTC. Complete variable domain (other parts from reference TRBV2 and TRBJ2-7): EPEVTQTPSHQVTQMGQEVILRCVPISNHLYFYWYRQILGQKVEFLVSFYNNEISEKSEIFDDQFSVERPDGSNFTLKIRSTKLEDSAMYFCASSEARYEGRYEQYFGPGTRLTVT.

The J gene is TRBJ1-6, the V gene TRBV30; maybe TRBD1 (5 bases). Germline V gene sequence: CDR1 GTSNPN, CDR2 SVGIG (reference sequence). V shed 0 bases and J shed 8 bases, with 11 bases lying between them. The CDR3 sequence is 14 residues long. CDR3 DNA: TGTGCCTGGAGTGTAGCGGGACTTTATTCACCCCTCCACTTT. Amino acids: CAWSVAGLYSPLHF. Drawing the rest from reference TRBV30 and TRBJ1-6, the complete variable domain is SQTIHQWPATLVQPVGSPLSLECTVEGTSNPNLYWYRQAAGRGLQLLFYSVGIGQISSEVPQNLSASRPQDRQFILSSKKLLLSDSGFYLCAWSVAGLYSPLHFGNGTRLTVT.

The V call is TRBV7-2, the J call TRBJ2-7; TRBD2 might be the D (5 bases). V lost 6 bases to trimming and J lost 0 bases, with 12 bases between them. The CDR3 runs to 14 residues. Germline V gene data show CDR1 as SGHTA and CDR2 as FQGNSA. The CDR3 DNA is TGTGCCAGCAGTCGGGCGAGCGGCTCCTACGAGCAGTACTTC. Amino acids: CASSRASGSYEQYF.

The chain recombines TRBV11-2 with TRBJ2-7, with 9 bases identical to TRBD2. This CDR3 contains 15 residues. CDR1 is SGHAT and CDR2 is FQNNGV in the germline V gene. Losses at the gene ends were 5 bases for V and 2 bases for J; bases not matched to a gene: 7. The CDR3 is CASSPLAGGPYEQYF. The CDR3 DNA follows: TGTGCCAGCAGCCCCCTGGCGGGGGGGCCCTACGAGCAGTACTTC.

The rearrangement links TRBV4-2 to TRBJ1-2; D gene unclear. This CDR3 has 14 amino acids. Per the germline V gene, CDR1 is LGHNA and CDR2 is YNFKEQ. Trimming took 1 base from V and 7 from J, leaving 13 bases between them. The chain's CDR3 is CASSQAPTVGGYTF. CDR3 DNA sequence: TGTGCCAGCAGCCAAGCGCCAACAGTCGGTGGCTACACCTTC.

The V gene is TRBV6-2 or TRBV6-3, the J gene TRBJ2-3, with 12 bases identical to TRBD2. This CDR3 region has 16 residues. Germline V gives CDR1 MNHEY, CDR2 SVGEGT. Trimming took 4 bases from V and 4 from J; bases not matched to a gene: 6. CDR3 residues: CASSSPLAGGPDTQYF. The CDR3 region has the DNA TGTGCCAGCAGTTCCCCGCTAGCGGGGGGGCCAGATACGCAGTATTTT.

The rearrangement links TRBV19 to TRBJ1-2; tentative D call: TRBD1 (5 bases). Per germline, CDR1 LNHDA and CDR2 SQIVND (reference sequence). Trimming stripped 1 base from V and 3 bases from J, with 9 bases between. CDR3 length: 14 residues. For the CDR3, the DNA is TGTGCCAGTAGTATAGCAGGGATCGACTATGGCTACACCTTC. Translating it yields CASSIAGIDYGYTF.

In this sample, this clone turned up once. The rearrangement uses TRBV2 and TRBJ2-3; 8 positions match TRBD2. The CDR3 is 15 amino acids. The V gene's germline CDR1 is SNHLY and CDR2 FYNNEI. Trimming took 3 bases from V and 4 from J; bases not matched to a gene: 6. CDR3 loop: CASSESGRGPDTQYF. The DNA of the CDR3 is TGTGCCAGCAGTGAGTCCGGGAGGGGACCAGATACGCAGTATTTT.

The chain is built from TRBV5-1 and TRBJ1-2; 8 nucleotides align to TRBD1. The ends lost 0 bases at V and 8 bases at J; junction bases unmatched: 6. The CDR3 sequence is 14 residues long. The germline gives CDR1 SGHRS, CDR2 YFSETQ. The CDR3 DNA sequence: TGCGCCAGCAGCTTGGACCAGGGGGCGCGGGGCTACACCTTC. It encodes CASSLDQGARGYTF.

The chain joins TRBV30 to TRBJ2-1, with a tentative D call TRBD2 (7 bases). The CDR3 consists of 14 residues. The germline V and J ends were trimmed by 0 bases and 5 bases, with 11 bases remaining between them. CDR1 and CDR2 (germline): GTSNPN, SVGIG (reference sequence). This CDR3 reads CAWSVWGGHNEQFF. In DNA, the CDR3 is TGTGCCTGGAGTGTGTGGGGGGGCCACAATGAGCAGTTCTTC.